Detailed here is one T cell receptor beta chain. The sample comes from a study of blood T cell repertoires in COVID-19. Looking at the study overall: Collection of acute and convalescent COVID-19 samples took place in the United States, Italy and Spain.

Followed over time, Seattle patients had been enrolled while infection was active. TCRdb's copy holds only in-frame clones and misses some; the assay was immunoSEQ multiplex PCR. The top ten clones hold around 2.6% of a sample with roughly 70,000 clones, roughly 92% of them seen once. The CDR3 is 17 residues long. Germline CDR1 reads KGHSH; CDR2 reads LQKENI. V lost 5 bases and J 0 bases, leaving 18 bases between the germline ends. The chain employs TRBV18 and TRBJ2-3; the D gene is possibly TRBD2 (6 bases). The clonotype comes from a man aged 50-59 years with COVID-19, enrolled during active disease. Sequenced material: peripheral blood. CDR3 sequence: CASSSNNPGLSTDTQYF. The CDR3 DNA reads TGTGCCAGCTCATCCAATAATCCGGGACTTAGCACAGATACGCAGTATTTT. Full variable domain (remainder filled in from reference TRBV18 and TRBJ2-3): NAGVMQNPRHLVRRRGQEARLRCSPMKGHSHVYWYRQLPEEGLKFMVYLQKENIIDESGMPKERFSAEFPKEGPSILRIQQVVRGDSAAYFCASSSNNPGLSTDTQYFGPGTRLTVL.